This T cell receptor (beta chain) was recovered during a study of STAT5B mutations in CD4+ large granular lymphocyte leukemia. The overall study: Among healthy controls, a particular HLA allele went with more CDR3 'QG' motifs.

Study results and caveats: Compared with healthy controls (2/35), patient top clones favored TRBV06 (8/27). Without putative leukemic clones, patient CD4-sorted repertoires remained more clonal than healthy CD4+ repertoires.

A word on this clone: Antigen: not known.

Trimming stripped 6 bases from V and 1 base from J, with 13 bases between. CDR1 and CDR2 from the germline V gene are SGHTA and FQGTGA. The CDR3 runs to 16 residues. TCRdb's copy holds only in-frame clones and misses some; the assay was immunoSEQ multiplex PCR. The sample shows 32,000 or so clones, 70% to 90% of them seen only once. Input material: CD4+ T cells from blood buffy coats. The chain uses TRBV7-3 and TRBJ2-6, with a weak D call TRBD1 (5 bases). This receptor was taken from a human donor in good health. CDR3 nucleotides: TGTGCCAGCAGGGCAGGGTCTACATCTGGGGCCAACGTCCTGACTTTC. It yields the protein CASRAGSTSGANVLTF.